This passage covers 27 T cell receptor beta chains from one sample sequenced in a study of vaccination effects on CD4 cells after COVID-19 (dated by TCRdb to 2022 to 2024). In the ViraFEST assay, PBMC were stimulated with viral peptide pools, and TCR sequencing was then used to find antigen-specific CD4+ T cell clonotypes based on their expansion. After around ten days of culture, CD4+ T cells were isolated with the EasySep CD4+ T cell isolation kit. Each participant got two doses of an mRNA SARS-CoV-2 vaccine, either BNT162b2 or mRNA-1273. These receptors are not linked to any known antigen. Receptors were amplified or captured by the immunoSEQ multiplex PCR assay. As stored in TCRdb, this immuneACCESS dataset retains in-frame rearrangements with V and J assigned. A fraction of the clones does not appear; measured against another copy, unresolved V genes explain less than half of the discrepancy, and the remainder lacks a known reason. The sample records about 50,000 clones, over 60% of which are singletons. The top ten clones comprise approximately 15% of the sample.

This material consisted of CD4+ T cells from PBMCs cultured with HCoV-OC43 spike peptides, taken after COVID-19 vaccination. The sample's cell subset or site, from its label and the paper: HCoV-OC43 spike overlapping peptide pool stimulation. Every receptor here comes from a human donor who received a COVID-19 vaccine.

This clone has just a few counts. V is TRBV2 and J is TRBJ1-2; D is possibly TRBD1 (6 bases). Trimming pared 5 bases from V and 3 bases from J, leaving 19 bases between. This CDR3 has 16 amino acids. Germline V gives CDR1 SNHLY, CDR2 FYNNEI. The CDR3 loop reads CASSQILRQAYYGYTF. CDR3 nucleotides: TGTGCCAGCAGTCAGATTCTGAGACAGGCATACTATGGCTACACCTTC.

This clone appeared a single time. A read error may account for a junction end that differs from germline. The chain carries TRBV19 and TRBJ1-1, with 7 bases fitting TRBD1. Germline-derived CDR1 and CDR2 are LNHDA and SQIVND (reference sequence). The CDR3 sequence is 15 residues long. CDR3 sequence reads: CASSRTGGVKTEAFF. The CDR3 DNA reads TGTGCCAGTAGTAGGACAGGTGGAGTGAAGACTGAAGCTTTCTTT.

This chain uses TRBV10-3 with TRBJ2-1, with 10 bases that match TRBD2. Germline trimming cut 7 bases from V and 2 bases from J; bases unmatched to any gene: 11. Germline lookup yields CDR1 ENHRY and CDR2 SYGVKD. The length of the CDR3 is 17 residues. The chain's CDR3 is CAITPSSGSGTYNEQFF. The CDR3 DNA is TGTGCCATCACCCCCTCTAGCGGGAGTGGGACCTACAATGAGCAGTTCTTC.

This chain joins TRBV19 and TRBJ2-1, with 8 bases aligning to TRBD2. The CDR3 is made up of 14 amino acids. Losses at the gene ends were 1 base for V and 7 bases for J; bases not matched to a gene: 3. Germline CDR1 is LNHDA and CDR2 is SQIVND (reference sequence). The CDR3 region is CASSIAGGPNEQFF. DNA for the CDR3: TGTGCCAGTAGTATAGCGGGAGGGCCGAATGAGCAGTTCTTC.

The chain joins TRBV12-5 to TRBJ2-1, with 10 positions matching TRBD2. The ends lost 1 base at V and 5 bases at J; junction bases unmatched: 5. There are 16 residues in the CDR3. Germline V gene sequence: CDR1 LGHNT, CDR2 FRNRAP. The chain's CDR3 is CASGLGGLAPNNEQFF. In DNA, the CDR3 is TGTGCTAGTGGTTTGGGGGGACTAGCGCCTAACAATGAGCAGTTCTTC.

Only one count was recorded for this clone. The CDR3 DNA reads TGTGCCTCGGGAAGCTCCTACAATGAGCAGTTCTTC. Translating gives CASGSSYNEQFF. The V and J genes are TRBV12-3 or TRBV12-4 and TRBJ2-1; D possibly corresponds to TRBD2 (5 bases). The germline V and J ends were trimmed by 11 bases and 0 bases, with 8 bases remaining between them. The CDR3 totals 12 residues.

The chain is built from TRBV4-1 and TRBJ2-1, with TRBD2 as a possible D gene (6 bases). Germline values: CDR1 MGHRA, CDR2 YSYEKL. V dropped 2 bases and J dropped 0 bases, with 8 bases sitting between them. CDR3 size: 15 residues. The CDR3 spells CASSQLGSSYNEQFF. As DNA, the CDR3 is TGCGCCAGCAGCCAACTCGGGAGCTCCTACAATGAGCAGTTCTTC.

The CDR3 region is CASSLEQGGTEAFF. The CDR3 DNA reads as TGCGCCAGCAGCTTGGAACAGGGTGGAACTGAAGCTTTCTTT. The gene calls are TRBV5-1 and TRBJ1-1, with D perhaps matching TRBD1 (6 bases). The CDR3 spans 14 residues. V was trimmed by 0 bases and J by 5 bases, leaving 11 bases between them. Germline V gene lookup returns CDR1 SGHRS and CDR2 YFSETQ.

About this clone: At one end the junction does not follow the germline gene, possibly because of a read error. V is TRBV20-1 and J is TRBJ1-2; 8 bases are a match to TRBD1. CDR3 length equals 10 residues. CDR1 is DFQATT and CDR2 is SNEGSKA in the germline V gene (reference sequence). The CDR3 DNA sequence: TGCAGTGCGGGGGGGACAGGACAGGGCTTC. It yields the protein CSAGGTGQGF.

The sample holds one count of this clone. The rearrangement links TRBV11-2 to TRBJ1-1; TRBD1 might be the D (5 bases). V dropped 1 base and J dropped 0 bases, with 9 bases sitting between them. There are 15 residues in the CDR3. CDR1 and CDR2 from the germline V gene are SGHAT and FQNNGV. The CDR3 region is CASSLGQTMNTEAFF. The CDR3 bases are TGTGCCAGCAGCTTAGGACAGACCATGAACACTGAAGCTTTCTTT.

The CDR3 sequence is CASGFGLETQYF. In DNA form, the CDR3 reads TGTGCCAGCGGTTTCGGGTTGGAGACCCAGTACTTC. The V and J genes are TRBV2 and TRBJ2-5, with D unresolved. Germline-derived CDR1 and CDR2 are SNHLY and FYNNEI. The CDR3 extends over 12 amino acids. Trimming removed 8 bases at V and 5 bases at J, with 12 bases between.

The chain links TRBV25-1 to TRBJ1-2; no reliable D call. The CDR3 extends over 13 amino acids. V shed 2 bases and J shed 8 bases, with 12 bases lying between them. Germline V gives CDR1 MGHDK, CDR2 SYGVNS. The CDR3, as DNA: TGTGCCAGCAGTGAAAGGAACCGGTGGGGCTACACCTTC. Protein sequence: CASSERNRWGYTF.

This clone occurred once. The rearrangement joins TRBV7-6 to TRBJ1-3, with 9 positions matching TRBD1. Germline CDR1 SGHVS, CDR2 FNYEAQ. V shed 3 bases, J shed 4 bases, and the junction held 4 bases outside the gene matches. The CDR3 runs to 15 residues. The CDR3 nucleotides are TGTGCCAGCAGCTTGGGGACAGGGTACGGAAACACCATATATTTT. It encodes CASSLGTGYGNTIYF.

This clone is a singleton in its sample. The V call is TRBV11-3, the J call TRBJ2-1, with TRBD2 identical over 8 bases. CDR3 size: 18 residues. The germline gives CDR1 SGHNT, CDR2 YENEEA. V dropped 0 bases and J dropped 5; count of bases not matched to a gene: 12. The CDR3 protein is CASSLEQSGSGVHNEQFF. The CDR3 DNA follows: TGTGCCAGCAGCTTAGAACAGAGCGGGAGCGGGGTCCACAATGAGCAGTTCTTC. The whole variable domain, remainder taken from reference TRBV11-3 and TRBJ2-1, is EAGVVQSPRYKIIEKKQPVAFWCNPISGHNTLYWYLQNLGQGPELLIRYENEEAVDDSQLPKDRFSAERLKGVDSTLKIQPAELGDSAVYLCASSLEQSGSGVHNEQFFGPGTRLTVL.

The rearrangement joins TRBV4-1 to TRBJ2-2; TRBD1 matches 7 bases. Germline CDR1 MGHRA, CDR2 YSYEKL. With V trimmed by 0 bases and J by 6 bases, 10 bases remained unmatched. The CDR3 spans 17 residues. CDR3 in DNA: TGCGCCAGCAGCCAAGATGGCGCAGGGGGTAGGTCCGGGGAGCTGTTTTTT. As protein: CASSQDGAGGRSGELFF.

V and J are TRBV5-4 and TRBJ1-4; the D is unclear. V lost 5 bases and J 0 bases, leaving 8 bases between the germline ends. The CDR3 runs to 14 residues. Germline-derived CDR1 and CDR2 are SGHNT and YYREEE (reference sequence). For the CDR3, the DNA is TGTGCCAGCAGTCGAGAGGCAACTAATGAAAAACTGTTTTTT. Its translation: CASSREATNEKLFF. Full variable domain (rest looked up from reference TRBV5-4 and TRBJ1-4): ETGVTQSPTHLIKTRGQQVTLRCSSQSGHNTVSWYQQALGQGPQFIFQYYREEENGRGNFPPRFSGLQFPNYSSELNVNALELDDSALYLCASSREATNEKLFFGSGTQLSVL.

This clone was counted only a few times. J is TRBJ2-7 and V is TRBV5-1, with D maybe TRBD1 (7 bases). Germline V gives CDR1 SGHRS, CDR2 YFSETQ. CDR3 length equals 13 residues. Trimming took off 0 bases at V and 7 bases at J, with 11 bases between the two ends. The CDR3 DNA follows: TGCGCCAGCAGCTTGGGGCAGGGGGGAGAGCAGTACTTC. Its translation is CASSLGQGGEQYF.

The chain is built from TRBV3-1 (or the pseudogene TRBV3-2) and TRBJ1-1; 8 bases fit TRBD1. The CDR3 sequence is 15 residues long. V was pared by 3 bases and J by 5 bases, with 8 bases of the junction left unmatched. Germline CDR1 is LGHDT and CDR2 is YNNKEL (reference sequence). The CDR3 loop reads CASSQATGGGTEAFF. CDR3 DNA sequence: TGTGCCAGCAGCCAGGCCACAGGGGGGGGAACTGAAGCTTTCTTT.

This clone was seen only a few times. The chain links TRBV25-1 to TRBJ2-6; D ambiguous. Germline CDR1 reads MGHDK; CDR2 reads SYGVNS. This CDR3 is built from 14 residues. V was trimmed by 3 bases and J by 2 bases, leaving 5 bases between them. The CDR3 spells CASSDRAGANVLTF. As DNA, the CDR3 is TGTGCCAGCAGTGACCGAGCTGGGGCCAACGTCCTGACTTTC.

This clone has just one count. The V gene is TRBV15, the J gene TRBJ1-5, with no clear D. The CDR3 extends over 15 amino acids. Between the trimmed V and J ends, which lost 1 base and 2 bases, there was a span of 9 bases. The germline gives CDR1 LNHNV, CDR2 YYDKDF (reference sequence). In DNA, the CDR3 is TGTGCCACCAGCAGAGGGCGCGAGGGCAATCAGCCCCAGCATTTT. Protein product: CATSRGREGNQPQHF.

The rearrangement links TRBV7-9 to TRBJ1-2; 9 positions match TRBD1. The V and J ends lost 6 bases and 8 bases, in that order; junction bases with no gene match: 7. Germline CDR1 and CDR2: SEHNR and FQNEAQ (reference sequence). This CDR3 has 13 amino acids. The CDR3 here is CASSAGTGRGYTF. The CDR3 nucleotides read TGTGCCAGCAGTGCCGGGACAGGGCGAGGCTACACCTTC.

V and J are TRBV6-6 and TRBJ1-1; 8 positions agree with TRBD1. This CDR3 region has 15 residues. With V trimmed by 7 bases and J by 1 base, 8 bases remained unmatched. CDR1 and CDR2 from the germline V gene are MNHNY and SVGAGI (reference sequence). The chain's CDR3 is CASTEQGGWNTEAFF. CDR3 bases: TGTGCCAGCACCGAACAGGGGGGGTGGAACACTGAAGCTTTCTTT.

A few counts support this clone. The rearrangement links TRBV2 to TRBJ1-2, with D unresolved. From germline, CDR1 is SNHLY and CDR2 FYNNEI. The CDR3 totals 14 residues. The V end lost 1 base, the J end lost 4 bases, and 10 bases lay between the germline ends. This chain's CDR3 is CASSEDPVVYGYTF. The CDR3 region has the DNA TGTGCCAGCAGTGAAGATCCAGTCGTCTATGGCTACACCTTC.

The chain is built from TRBV11-2 and TRBJ2-2, with D perhaps matching TRBD2 (6 bases). This CDR3 contains 14 residues. Germline CDR1 is SGHAT and CDR2 is FQNNGV. The germline V and J ends were trimmed by 5 bases and 6 bases, with 13 bases remaining between them. The CDR3 sequence is CASSEGLRSGELFF. The CDR3 DNA sequence: TGTGCCAGCAGCGAGGGACTCCGGTCCGGGGAGCTGTTTTTT.

V usage is TRBV14 and J usage is TRBJ2-7; D unclear. Germline assignment: CDR1 SGHDN and CDR2 FVKESK. The CDR3 has 13 amino acids. V gave up 1 base and J gave up 6 bases, with 10 bases separating them. The CDR3 is CASSQVWSGEQYF. CDR3 DNA: TGTGCCAGCAGCCAAGTATGGTCGGGCGAGCAGTACTTC. Using reference TRBV14 and TRBJ2-7 for the parts outside the CDR3, the full variable domain is EAGVTQFPSHSVIEKGQTVTLRCDPISGHDNLYWYRRVMGKEIKFLLHFVKESKQDESGMPNNRFLAERTGGTYSTLKVQPAELEDSGVYFCASSQVWSGEQYFGPGTRLTVT.

The chain joins TRBV6-5 to TRBJ1-2, with TRBD1 as a possible D gene (5 bases). The V gene lost 6 bases and the J gene lost 2 bases, with 10 bases spanning the gap. CDR1 MNHEY and CDR2 SVGAGI come from the germline V gene. The CDR3 has 13 residues. CDR3 sequence reads: CASRRDLNYGYTF. CDR3 in DNA: TGTGCCAGCAGGCGGGACCTCAACTATGGCTACACCTTC.

This clone was seen a handful of times. At one end, the junction sequence differs from germline, possibly due to a read error. The rearrangement links TRBV11-2 to TRBJ1-5; 8 bases fit TRBD1. The CDR3 covers 15 residues. In germline, CDR1 is SGHAT, CDR2 FQNNGV. For the CDR3, the DNA is TGTGCCAGCAGCATAGAGGGACAGGGCAATCAGCCCCAGCATTTT. It codes for CASSIEGQGNQPQHF.